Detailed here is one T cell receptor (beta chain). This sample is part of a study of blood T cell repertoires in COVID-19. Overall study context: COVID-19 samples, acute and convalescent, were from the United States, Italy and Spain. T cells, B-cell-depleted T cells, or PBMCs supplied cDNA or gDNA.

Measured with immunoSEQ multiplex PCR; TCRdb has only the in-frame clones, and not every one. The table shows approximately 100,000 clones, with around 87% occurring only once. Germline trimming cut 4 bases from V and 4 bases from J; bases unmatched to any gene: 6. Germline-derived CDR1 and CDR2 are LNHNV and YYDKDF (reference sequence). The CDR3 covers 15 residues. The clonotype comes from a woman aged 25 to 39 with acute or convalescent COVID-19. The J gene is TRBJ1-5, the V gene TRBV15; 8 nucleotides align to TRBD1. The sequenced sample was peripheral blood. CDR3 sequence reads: CATSIQTGANQPQHF. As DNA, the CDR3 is TGTGCCACCAGCATTCAGACAGGGGCTAATCAGCCCCAGCATTTT. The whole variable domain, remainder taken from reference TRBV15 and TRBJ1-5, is DAMVIQNPRYQVTQFGKPVTLSCSQTLNHNVMYWYQQKSSQAPKLLFHYYDKDFNNEADTPDNFQSRRPNTSFCFLDIRSPGLGDTAMYLCATSIQTGANQPQHFGDGTRLSIL.